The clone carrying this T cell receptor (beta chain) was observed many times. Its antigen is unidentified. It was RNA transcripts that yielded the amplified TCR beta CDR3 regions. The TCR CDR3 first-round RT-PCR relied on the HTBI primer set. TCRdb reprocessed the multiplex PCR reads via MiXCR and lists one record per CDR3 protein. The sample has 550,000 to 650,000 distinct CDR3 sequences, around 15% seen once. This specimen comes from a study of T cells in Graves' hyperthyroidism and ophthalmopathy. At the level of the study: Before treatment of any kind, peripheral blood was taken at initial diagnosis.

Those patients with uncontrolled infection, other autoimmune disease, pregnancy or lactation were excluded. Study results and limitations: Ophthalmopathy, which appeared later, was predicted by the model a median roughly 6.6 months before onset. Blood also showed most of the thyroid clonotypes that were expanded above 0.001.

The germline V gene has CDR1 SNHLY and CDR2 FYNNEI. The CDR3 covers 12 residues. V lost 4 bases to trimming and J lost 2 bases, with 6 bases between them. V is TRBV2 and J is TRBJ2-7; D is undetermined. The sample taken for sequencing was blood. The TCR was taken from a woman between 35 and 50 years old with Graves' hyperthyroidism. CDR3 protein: CASSAQTYEQYF. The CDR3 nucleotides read TGTGCCAGCAGTGCACAGACCTACGAGCAGTACTTC.